The 10 T cell receptor beta chains reported below all come from one sample, sequenced in a study of cytomegalovirus exposure and HLA in healthy donors. The PCR had 60 Vbeta and 13 Jbeta primers. Repertoires were generated with immunoSEQ multiplex PCR, while TCRdb's copy carries only in-frame clones and drops some. The sample's table shows approximately 45,000 clones. Sequenced input: PBMCs. Receptor source: a male donor in good health and CMV-seronegative.

V and J are TRBV20-1 and TRBJ1-1, with 7 bases matching TRBD1. Germline CDR1 and CDR2: DFQATT and SNEGSKA (reference sequence). The CDR3 has 11 residues. The junction had 6 bases not matched to a gene; V was cut back by 3 bases and J by 11 bases. Here the CDR3 DNA reads TGCAGTGCTAGGCCAGCAGGGGGGGCTTTCTTT. As protein: CSARPAGGAFF.

This chain uses TRBV6-5 with TRBJ1-2; 7 nucleotides align to TRBD1. Trimming at V came to 6 bases and at J to 8 bases, leaving 6 bases not matched to a gene. In germline, CDR1 is MNHEY, CDR2 SVGAGI. The CDR3 loop spans 12 amino acids. The CDR3 region is CASRADRAGYTF. The CDR3 DNA sequence: TGTGCCAGCAGAGCAGACAGGGCGGGCTACACCTTC.

This chain uses TRBV10-3 with TRBJ1-1; maybe TRBD1 (5 bases). In germline, CDR1 is ENHRY, CDR2 SYGVKD. The CDR3 is made up of 13 amino acids. V was cut by 3 bases and J by 1 base, with 6 bases left in between. The CDR3 DNA reads TGTGCCATCAGTGAAAGGGGGAACACTGAAGCTTTCTTT. It encodes CAISERGNTEAFF.

This chain connects TRBV5-1 to TRBJ2-3, with 8 bases fitting TRBD1. The V gene end was trimmed by 7 bases and the J gene end by 2 bases; junction bases not matched to a gene: 6. This CDR3 is 14 amino acids long. CDR1 SGHRS and CDR2 YFSETQ come from the germline V gene. The CDR3 DNA is TGCGCCAGCCAGACAGGGGACCTCACAGATACGCAGTATTTT. Protein: CASQTGDLTDTQYF.

The genes are TRBV30 and TRBJ1-1; D is uncertain. V shed 2 bases and J shed 8 bases, with 9 bases lying between them. Germline V gene lookup returns CDR1 GTSNPN and CDR2 SVGIG (reference sequence). The CDR3 has 11 amino acids. CDR3 DNA: TGTGCCTGGAGTCTCCGGGAGGAAGCTTTCTTT. Its translation is CAWSLREEAFF.

The chain uses TRBV2 and TRBJ1-2; 9 positions agree with TRBD1. With V trimmed by 6 bases and J by 2 bases, 4 bases remained unmatched. The CDR3 has 14 residues. CDR1 and CDR2 from the germline V gene are SNHLY and FYNNEI. CDR3 sequence: CASRHTGGNYGYTF. The CDR3 DNA reads TGTGCCAGCAGACATACAGGGGGCAACTATGGCTACACCTTC.

The chain has TRBV7-2 and TRBJ1-2; 8 bases fit TRBD1. From germline, CDR1 is SGHTA and CDR2 FQGNSA. The ends lost 4 bases at V and 4 bases at J; junction bases unmatched: 8. The CDR3 length is 15 residues. CDR3 loop: CASSSIRGRTYGYTF. CDR3 bases: TGTGCCAGCAGCTCAATCAGGGGGCGCACCTATGGCTACACCTTC.

The chain is built from TRBV4-3 and TRBJ1-1; D may be TRBD1 (5 bases). CDR1 and CDR2 from the germline V gene are LGHNA and YSLEER. CDR3 length: 13 residues. Trimming stripped 0 bases from V and 5 bases from J, with 7 bases between. The CDR3 DNA sequence: TGCGCCAGCAGCCAAGAAAGGACAACTGAAGCTTTCTTT. Protein product: CASSQERTTEAFF.

As to this clone: At one boundary the junction diverges from the germline segment, which might be a read error. V usage is TRBV6-1 and J usage is TRBJ1-2, with D possibly being TRBD1 (5 bases). This CDR3 is 12 amino acids long. Germline V gives CDR1 MNHNS, CDR2 SASEGT. This CDR3 is CASTAGYYGYTF. CDR3 sequence (DNA): TGTGCCAGCACCGCAGGGTATTATGGTTACACCTTC.

The chain couples TRBV2 to TRBJ1-1; maybe TRBD1 (5 bases). This CDR3 comprises 14 residues. Germline V lookup: CDR1 SNHLY, CDR2 FYNNEI. V was trimmed by 1 base and J by 4 bases, leaving 10 bases between them. The CDR3 here is CASSEGGVATEAFF. The CDR3 DNA reads TGTGCCAGCAGTGAAGGGGGGGTGGCCACTGAAGCTTTCTTT.